This record concerns one T cell receptor (beta chain) sequence. Profiled with immunoSEQ multiplex PCR; TCRdb holds only in-frame clones, not every one. The sample has approximately 98,000 clones, roughly 80% seen once; the top ten hold around a tenth. This record comes from a study of blood T cell repertoires in COVID-19. The sequenced material came from peripheral blood. The receptor comes from a woman of 80 years or more with acute or convalescent COVID-19.

In DNA, the CDR3 is TGTGCCAGCAGCGTAGGATCCAGGGTGTGGGCAGGAAACACCATATATTTT. The encoded protein is CASSVGSRVWAGNTIYF. V is TRBV9 and J is TRBJ1-3; weak D call: TRBD1 (5 bases). Per germline, CDR1 SGDLS and CDR2 YYNGEE. There are 17 residues in the CDR3. Trimming took off 0 bases at V and 4 bases at J, with 17 bases between the two ends.